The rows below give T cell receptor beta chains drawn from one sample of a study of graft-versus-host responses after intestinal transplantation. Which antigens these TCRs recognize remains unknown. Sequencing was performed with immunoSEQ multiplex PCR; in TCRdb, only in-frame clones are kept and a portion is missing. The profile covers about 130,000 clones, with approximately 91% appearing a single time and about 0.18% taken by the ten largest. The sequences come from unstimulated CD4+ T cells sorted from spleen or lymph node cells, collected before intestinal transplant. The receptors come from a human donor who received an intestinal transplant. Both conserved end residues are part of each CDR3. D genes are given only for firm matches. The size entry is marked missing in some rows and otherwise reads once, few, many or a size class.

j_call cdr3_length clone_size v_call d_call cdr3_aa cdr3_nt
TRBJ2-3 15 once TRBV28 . CASSPRSSPVYTQYF TGTGCCAGCAGCCCCCGATCCAGCCCTGTATATACGCAGTATTTT
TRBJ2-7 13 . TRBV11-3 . CASRPTPAGEQYF TGTGCCAGCAGACCAACACCGGCGGGGGAGCAGTACTTC
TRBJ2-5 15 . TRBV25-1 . CASSTILGSQETQYF TGTGCCAGCAGTACAATACTAGGGAGCCAAGAGACCCAGTACTTC
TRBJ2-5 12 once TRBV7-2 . CASKAAQETQYF TGTGCCAGCAAAGCGGCCCAAGAGACCCAGTACTTC
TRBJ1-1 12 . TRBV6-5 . CASSYYGREAFF TGTGCCAGCAGTTACTACGGACGTGAAGCTTTCTTT
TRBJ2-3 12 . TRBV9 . CASQGSGLPQYF TGTGCCAGCCAGGGGAGCGGCCTCCCGCAGTATTTT
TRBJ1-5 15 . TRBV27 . CASSLGGVSNQPQHF TGTGCCAGCAGTTTAGGGGGGGTTAGCAATCAGCCCCAGCATTTT
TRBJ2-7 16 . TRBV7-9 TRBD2 CASSLDPASGSYEQYF TGTGCCAGCAGCTTAGACCCCGCTAGCGGGAGTTACGAGCAGTACTTC
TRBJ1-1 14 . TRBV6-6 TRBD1 CASSVDRVIIEAFF TGTGCCAGCAGTGTTGACAGGGTGATCATTGAAGCTTTCTTT
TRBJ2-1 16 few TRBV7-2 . CAGRRIEFGRGNEQFF TGTGCCGGGAGGCGGATCGAATTTGGCCGGGGCAATGAGCAGTTCTTC
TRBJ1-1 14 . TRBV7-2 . CASSFTAAETEAFF TGTGCCAGCAGCTTTACGGCGGCAGAAACTGAAGCTTTCTTT
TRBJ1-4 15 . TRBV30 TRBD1 CAWSGQGTFNEKLFF TGTGCCTGGAGTGGACAGGGAACCTTTAATGAAAAACTGTTTTTT
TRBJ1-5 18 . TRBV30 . CAWSSPRIGTIIGQPQHF TGTGCCTGGAGTTCCCCACGAATCGGGACAATAATTGGTCAGCCCCAGCATTTT
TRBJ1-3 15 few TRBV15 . CATSLDGVSGNTIYF TGTGCCACCAGCCTCGACGGGGTCTCTGGAAACACCATATATTTT
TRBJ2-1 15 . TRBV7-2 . CASSLYVGIGNEQFF TGTGCCAGCAGCTTATATGTCGGGATAGGGAATGAGCAGTTCTTC
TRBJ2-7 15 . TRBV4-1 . CASSQGLGLRFTQYF TGCGCCAGCAGCCAAGGCTTGGGACTCCGCTTTACGCAGTACTTC
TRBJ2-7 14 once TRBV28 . CASSSSGGRYEQYF TGTGCCAGCAGCTCCTCTGGGGGGCGGTACGAGCAGTACTTC
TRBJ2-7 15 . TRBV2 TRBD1 CASTPRDSLSYEQYF TGTGCCAGCACCCCAAGGGACAGTTTGTCCTACGAGCAGTACTTC
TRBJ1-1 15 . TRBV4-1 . CASSQDRVGGRQAFF TGCGCCAGCAGCCAAGATAGGGTGGGGGGCAGGCAAGCTTTCTTT
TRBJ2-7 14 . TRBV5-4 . CASSLEGWTYEQYF TGTGCCAGCAGCTTGGAGGGCTGGACCTACGAGCAGTACTTC
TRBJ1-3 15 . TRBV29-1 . CSVDDRFASGNTIYF TGCAGCGTTGACGACCGGTTCGCCTCTGGAAACACCATATATTTT
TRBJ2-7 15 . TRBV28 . CASSFGLPNTYEQYF TGTGCCAGCAGTTTCGGTCTTCCCAATACCTACGAGCAGTACTTC
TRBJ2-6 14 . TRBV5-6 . CASSLPTGANVLTF TGTGCCAGCAGCTTGCCTACTGGGGCCAACGTCCTGACTTTC
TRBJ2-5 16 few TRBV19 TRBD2 CASSMGASGSQETQYF TGTGCCAGTAGTATGGGGGCTAGCGGGTCGCAAGAGACCCAGTACTTC
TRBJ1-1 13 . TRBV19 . CASSADPNTEAFF TGTGCCAGTAGTGCTGACCCAAACACTGAAGCTTTCTTT
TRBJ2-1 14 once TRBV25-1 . CASSGLADYNEQFF TGTGCCAGCAGTGGGCTAGCAGACTACAATGAGCAGTTCTTC
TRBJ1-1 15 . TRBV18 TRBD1 CASSLLRDRDTEAFF TGTGCCAGCTCGCTACTCCGGGACAGGGACACTGAAGCTTTCTTT
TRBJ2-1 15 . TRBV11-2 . CASSLTGLSYNEQFF TGTGCCAGCAGCTTGACGGGACTCTCCTACAATGAGCAGTTCTTC
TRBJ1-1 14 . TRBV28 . CASTPLGWITEAFF TGTGCCAGCACCCCCTTGGGATGGATCACTGAAGCTTTCTTT
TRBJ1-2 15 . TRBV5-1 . CASSLAAGSNYGYTF TGCGCCAGCAGCTTGGCGGCAGGCTCTAACTATGGCTACACCTTC
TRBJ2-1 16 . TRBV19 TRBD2 CATTEGSGKVYNEQFF TGTGCCACCACGGAGGGTAGCGGGAAGGTATACAATGAGCAGTTCTTC
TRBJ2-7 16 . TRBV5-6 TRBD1 CASSSGWTGGPYEQYF TGTGCCAGCAGCTCGGGGTGGACAGGGGGACCCTACGAGCAGTACTTC
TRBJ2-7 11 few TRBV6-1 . CASRGGAEQYF TGTGCCAGCAGGGGGGGGGCGGAGCAGTACTTC
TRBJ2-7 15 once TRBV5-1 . CASSLVRTAEGEQYF TGCGCCAGCAGCTTGGTCCGGACAGCCGAGGGGGAGCAGTACTTC
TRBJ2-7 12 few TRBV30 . CAGGESSYEQYF TGTGCCGGCGGAGAGAGCTCCTACGAGCAGTACTTC
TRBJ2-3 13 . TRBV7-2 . CASSSLVPDTQYF TGTGCCAGCAGCTCACTAGTTCCAGATACGCAGTATTTT
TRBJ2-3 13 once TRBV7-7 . CASSLASTDTQYF TGTGCCAGCAGCTTAGCTAGCACAGATACGCAGTATTTT
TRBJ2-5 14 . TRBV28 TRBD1 CASTTAGGAKTQYF TGTGCCAGCACCACCGCAGGGGGCGCAAAGACCCAGTACTTC
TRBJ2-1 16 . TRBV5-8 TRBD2 CASTQAGGPSGDEQFF TGTGCCAGCACCCAAGCGGGAGGGCCCTCTGGCGATGAGCAGTTCTTC